The 5 T cell receptor beta chains in this list originate from one sample, sequenced in a study of regulatory T cells in long-lasting Graves disease. Time point reported: persistent/refractory GD, antithyroid drugs over 5 years with positive TRAb. PBMCs were the source of the RNA used for TCR sequencing. With iRepertoire HTBI primers and Arm-PCR of CDR3 regions, TCR beta libraries were built. TCRdb redid the calling of the multiplex PCR reads with MiXCR, one entry per CDR3 protein. The sample includes some 450,000 distinct CDR3 sequences, 23% of them seen just once. Sequences were derived from peripheral blood mononuclear cells (PBMCs), sampled when the disease was refractory, from a patient treated with antithyroid drugs. The receptor source for this set is a female donor with Graves disease.

This clonotype turned up a few times. The chain combines TRBV29-1 with TRBJ2-5, with 13 bases aligning to TRBD2. The CDR3 totals 24 residues. Germline values: CDR1 SQVTM, CDR2 ANQGSEA. V lost 1 base to trimming and J lost 5 bases; unmatched junction nucleotides: 31. CDR3 sequence: CSVEGTSGSDGLHWTRGGFETQYF. CDR3 DNA: TGCAGCGTTGAAGGGACTAGCGGGAGTGATGGTCTCCACTGGACCCGGGGAGGCTTCGAGACCCAGTACTTC.

The chain employs TRBV5-1 and TRBJ1-2; possibly TRBD1 for D (6 bases). Germline values: CDR1 SGHRS, CDR2 YFSETQ. The CDR3 is made up of 14 amino acids. The V end was cut by 0 bases, the J end by 4 bases, with 10 bases between. The CDR3 region is CASSLEQGSYGYTF. CDR3 sequence (DNA): TGCGCCAGCAGCTTGGAGCAGGGGAGCTATGGCTACACCTTC.

The genes are TRBV20-1 and TRBJ2-4, with 7 bases identical to TRBD1. The germline CDR1 and CDR2 sequences are DFQATT and SNEGSKA (reference sequence). The ends lost 5 bases at V and 3 bases at J; junction bases unmatched: 7. The CDR3 loop spans 14 amino acids. Here the CDR3 reads CSASAGTVKNIQYF. DNA for the CDR3: TGCAGTGCTTCCGCCGGGACAGTCAAAAACATTCAGTACTTC.

This clonotype was found a few times. The V and J genes are TRBV6-1 and TRBJ2-5; the D gene is possibly TRBD2 (5 bases). Trimming took off 2 bases at V and 2 bases at J, with 12 bases between the two ends. Germline V gives CDR1 MNHNS, CDR2 SASEGT. There are 15 residues in the CDR3. The DNA of the CDR3 is TGTGCCAGCAGTGAATCCCCCGGGGTTCAAGAGACCCAGTACTTC. It yields the protein CASSESPGVQETQYF.

Only a few counts were recorded for this clonotype. V is TRBV19 and J is TRBJ2-5; 7 bases are shared with TRBD2. The V segment lost 7 bases and the J segment 2 bases; nucleotides outside the gene matches: 16. This CDR3 region has 17 residues. Germline CDR1 is LNHDA and CDR2 is SQIVND (reference sequence). The DNA for the CDR3 is TGTGCCAGTAAGGCTATGAGCCGCGGGAGTACACAAGAGACCCAGTACTTC. Translation: CASKAMSRGSTQETQYF.